These T cell receptor beta chains were read from a single sample in a study of blood T cell repertoires in COVID-19. The data were produced by immunoSEQ multiplex PCR, yet TCRdb's version contains in-frame clones alone and is incomplete. Counted here are 50,000 to 65,000 clones, about nine tenths occurring once; the ten biggest clones make up roughly 3.2%. The sample taken for sequencing was peripheral blood. These receptors were obtained from a man aged 50 to 60 with active COVID-19. The CDR3 runs from the conserved cysteine through the conserved F or W. The D gene is left open where the match is weak. A clone size is listed for some rows: how often the clone was seen (once, few, many), or a class if it is expanded.

size,D,V,J,CDR3,DNA
NA,NA,TRBV15,TRBJ2-1,CATSITADEQFF,TGTGCCACCAGCATTACCGCGGATGAGCAGTTCTTC
few,NA,TRBV27,TRBJ2-2,CASSLSRLATGELFF,TGTGCCAGCAGTTTATCCCGGCTAGCGACCGGGGAGCTGTTTTTT
NA,TRBD2,TRBV4-3,TRBJ2-3,CASSQVTSGRDGDTQYF,TGCGCCAGCAGCCAAGTAACTAGCGGGAGGGATGGGGATACGCAGTATTTT
NA,NA,TRBV5-8,TRBJ2-5,CASSLEARETQYF,TGTGCCAGCAGCTTGGAGGCGAGGGAGACCCAGTACTTC
NA,NA,TRBV7-2,TRBJ2-3,CASSLDSSTDTQYF,TGTGCCAGCAGCTTAGATAGCTCCACAGATACGCAGTATTTT
NA,NA,TRBV2,TRBJ2-3,CASTLAQTDTQYF,TGTGCCAGCACACTAGCTCAGACAGATACGCAGTATTTT
few,NA,TRBV21-1,TRBJ1-2,CASSKEGGPHF,TGTGCCAGCAGCAAAGAGGGAGGCCCCCACTTC
few,TRBD1,TRBV6-5,TRBJ1-1,CASNIRGRKYTEAFF,TGTGCCAGCAACATCAGGGGGCGAAAGTACACTGAAGCTTTCTTT
medium-sized,NA,TRBV19,TRBJ2-2,CASSTSATGELFF,TGTGCCAGTAGTACAAGCGCTACCGGGGAGCTGTTTTTT
once,NA,TRBV7-9,TRBJ2-2,CATGSANTGELFF,TGTGCCACGGGATCCGCGAACACCGGGGAGCTGTTTTTT
NA,TRBD1,TRBV18,TRBJ2-5,CASSPLGQGAETQYF,TGTGCCAGCTCCCCCCTCGGACAGGGGGCGGAGACCCAGTACTTC
NA,TRBD2,TRBV4-1,TRBJ2-3,CASSQEDGLAGVLDTQYF,TGCGCCAGCAGCCAAGAGGACGGACTAGCGGGGGTATTAGATACGCAGTATTTT
NA,NA,TRBV20-1,TRBJ2-7,CSASNLGDWVSEQYF,TGCAGTGCTAGTAACCTCGGGGACTGGGTTTCCGAGCAGTACTTC
NA,TRBD2,TRBV7-2,TRBJ2-5,CASSLALGGQETQYF,TGTGCCAGCAGCTTAGCGCTCGGGGGGCAAGAGACCCAGTACTTC
NA,NA,TRBV7-8,TRBJ2-7,CASSLGQGLPEEQYF,TGTGCCAGCAGCTTAGGTCAGGGGCTCCCGGAAGAGCAGTACTTC
NA,NA,TRBV6-1,TRBJ1-4,CASSEPYRATNEKLFF,TGTGCCAGCAGTGAACCGTACAGGGCAACTAATGAAAAACTGTTTTTT
NA,NA,TRBV7-2,TRBJ2-1,CASSLGGLGEQFF,TGTGCCAGCAGCTTAGGAGGCCTCGGTGAGCAGTTCTTC
NA,TRBD2,TRBV5-5,TRBJ2-3,CASSLRSSGRVIGDTQYF,TGTGCCAGCAGCTTGAGGAGTAGCGGGAGGGTGATAGGGGATACGCAGTATTTT
few,TRBD2,TRBV4-2,TRBJ2-5,CASSQGTGGADGETQYF,TGTGCCAGCAGCCAAGGGACCGGGGGGGCCGACGGGGAGACCCAGTACTTC
NA,TRBD2,TRBV5-6,TRBJ2-7,CASSLLLAGGYEQYF,TGTGCCAGCAGCTTGTTATTAGCGGGAGGTTACGAGCAGTACTTC
NA,TRBD2,TRBV5-1,TRBJ2-6,CASDTGTSGLLGANVLTF,TGCGCCAGTGATACGGGGACTAGCGGATTGTTGGGGGCCAACGTCCTGACTTTC
NA,NA,TRBV5-1,TRBJ2-1,CASSVGPGGDNEQFF,TGCGCCAGCAGCGTGGGACCGGGTGGTGACAATGAGCAGTTCTTC
NA,TRBD1,TRBV5-4,TRBJ1-6,CASSFGTGRLSPLHF,TGTGCCAGCAGCTTCGGGACAGGGCGCCTCTCACCCCTCCACTTT
NA,NA,TRBV4-1,TRBJ2-5,CASSQAKAGLETQYF,TGCGCCAGCAGCCAAGCGAAGGCAGGGTTAGAGACCCAGTACTTC